This TCR beta chain was recovered during a study of T cells after posttransplantation cyclophosphamide. Profiling relied on immunoSEQ multiplex PCR, and the TCRdb table lists in-frame clones only, not all of them. The sample lists 15,000 to 20,000 clones, over 80% occurring once. A single count supports this clone. The V segment lost 6 bases and the J segment 6 bases; nucleotides outside the gene matches: 2. The CDR3 is 11 amino acids. Per germline, CDR1 KGHSH and CDR2 LQKENI. The chain links TRBV18 to TRBJ2-7; 7 nucleotides line up with TRBD1. The clonotype comes from a man aged 25-40 years in good health and a related stem cell transplant donor. Sequenced: memory CD4+ T cells sorted from blood. This chain's CDR3 is CASSTGTEQYF. The CDR3 DNA reads as TGTGCCAGCTCGACAGGGACCGAGCAGTACTTC.